The 24 T cell receptor beta chains given below trace back to one sample, sequenced in a study of CD8 T cells in Susac syndrome. With random hexamers, reverse transcription was performed on about 0.5 to 1 ug of RNA. TCRdb itself ran the immunoSEQ multiplex PCR reads through MiXCR, one entry per CDR3 protein. The table shows 150,000 to 200,000 distinct CDR3 sequences, with over 85% occurring only once. Sequenced: CD4+ T cells from PBMCs. The receptors shown here come from a human donor in good health.

The V gene is TRBV5-1, the J gene TRBJ2-7, with D hard to call. This CDR3 is 15 amino acids long. The ends were cut back, 2 bases at V and 3 bases at J, with 15 bases in the middle. Germline V lookup: CDR1 SGHRS, CDR2 YFSETQ. CDR3 amino acids: CASSFSSGRNYEQYF. DNA of the CDR3: TGCGCCAGCAGCTTCTCGTCCGGGCGGAACTACGAGCAGTACTTC.

The V and J genes are TRBV3-1 and TRBJ2-4, with D perhaps matching TRBD1 or TRBD2 (5 bases each). Germline V lookup: CDR1 LGHDT, CDR2 YNNKEL (reference sequence). The CDR3 is 13 residues long. V lost 10 bases and J lost 6, with 16 bases in between. CDR3 amino acids: CATAPGRLNIQYF. CDR3 coding DNA: TGTGCCACCGCCCCGGGGCGGTTAAACATTCAGTACTTC.

V usage is TRBV27 and J usage is TRBJ2-1; D is unclear. Germline CDR1 and CDR2: MNHEY and SMNVEV (reference sequence). V was trimmed by 6 bases and J by 6 bases, leaving 18 bases between them. The CDR3 has 15 amino acids. The CDR3 here is CASSRGRLVGNEQFF. CDR3 coding DNA: TGTGCCAGCAGCCGCGGTCGTCTTGTCGGCAATGAGCAGTTCTTC.

The genes are TRBV9 and TRBJ2-3; D gene uncertain. The CDR3 loop spans 15 amino acids. The germline CDR1 and CDR2 sequences are SGDLS and YYNGEE. The V end was cut by 0 bases, the J end by 2 bases, with 10 bases between. CDR3 bases: TGTGCCAGCAGCGTAGTTCCCCAGAACACAGATACGCAGTATTTT. Translation gives CASSVVPQNTDTQYF.

This chain's CDR3 is CASSLRDTSYNSPLHF. Here the CDR3 DNA reads TGTGCCAGCAGCCTCCGGGACACCAGCTATAATTCACCCCTCCACTTT. This sequence joins TRBV27 and TRBJ1-6, with a possible D match to TRBD1 (6 bases). The V end lost 6 bases, the J end lost 3 bases, and 15 bases lay between the germline ends. The CDR3 is 16 amino acids. The germline V gene has CDR1 MNHEY and CDR2 SMNVEV (reference sequence).

The rearrangement uses TRBV5-6 and TRBJ1-2, with TRBD1 identical over 7 bases. With 1 base clipped from V and 6 bases from J, the junction kept 3 bases outside the gene matches. Germline CDR1 is SGHDT and CDR2 is YYEEEE. The CDR3 loop spans 13 amino acids. CDR3 coding DNA: TGTGCCAGCAGCTTGCGACAGGGTGATGGCTACACCTTC. It is translated as CASSLRQGDGYTF.

The rearrangement links TRBV20-1 to TRBJ2-1, with 7 positions matching TRBD1. The CDR3 is made up of 15 amino acids. CDR1 is DFQATT, CDR2 SNEGSKA, per germline (reference sequence). V lost 5 bases and J lost 0; bases outside the gene matches: 7. DNA for the CDR3: TGCAGTGCTGGCGGACAGGCCAGCTCCTACAATGAGCAGTTCTTC. Residues: CSAGGQASSYNEQFF.

The chain uses TRBV24-1 and TRBJ2-7; 7 nucleotides align to TRBD1. CDR1 KGHDR and CDR2 SFDVKD come from the germline V gene. The CDR3 loop spans 13 amino acids. Trimming at V came to 7 bases and at J to 7 bases, leaving 9 bases not matched to a gene. CDR3 DNA: TGTGCCACCAGGACAGGGCCACCCCTGGAGCAGTACTTC. Its translation is CATRTGPPLEQYF.

This clonotype is a singleton in its sample. The chain couples TRBV20-1 to TRBJ2-5; 9 nucleotides match TRBD2. V was pared by 4 bases and J by 2 bases, with 2 bases of the junction left unmatched. The CDR3 totals 13 residues. Germline V gives CDR1 DFQATT, CDR2 SNEGSKA (reference sequence). This CDR3 reads CSAMAGGQETQYF. CDR3 coding DNA: TGCAGTGCTATGGCGGGGGGGCAAGAGACCCAGTACTTC.

V gene TRBV6-2 or TRBV6-3 combines with J gene TRBJ1-3, with TRBD1 as a possible D gene (5 bases). Germline V lookup: CDR1 MNHEY, CDR2 SVGEGT. V lost 2 bases, J lost 5 bases, and 13 bases lay in between. The CDR3 has 15 residues. CDR3 sequence: CASSYGGAGRNTIYF. CDR3 in DNA: TGTGCCAGCAGTTACGGAGGGGCAGGCCGAAACACCATATATTTT.

This clonotype was seen once. The rearrangement joins TRBV4-3 to TRBJ1-1; maybe TRBD1 (5 bases). The ends were cut back, 4 bases at V and 5 bases at J, with 14 bases in the middle. Germline V lookup: CDR1 LGHNA, CDR2 YSLEER. There are 14 residues in the CDR3. The CDR3 spells CASSPTTRGTEAFF. The CDR3 nucleotides are TGCGCCAGCAGCCCCACGACCCGGGGGACTGAAGCTTTCTTT.

This clonotype was recorded once. The rearrangement links TRBV20-1 to TRBJ2-3, with TRBD2 identical over 11 bases. The CDR3 covers 15 residues. The ends lost 6 bases at V and 2 bases at J; junction bases unmatched: 7. The germline gives CDR1 DFQATT, CDR2 SNEGSKA (reference sequence). The DNA for the CDR3 is TGCAGTGCCCGTCCTAGCGGGGGGAACACAGATACGCAGTATTTT. This sequence encodes CSARPSGGNTDTQYF.

The chain recombines TRBV27 with TRBJ2-6; D unclear. V gave up 3 bases and J gave up 2 bases, with 2 bases separating them. CDR1 and CDR2 from the germline V gene are MNHEY and SMNVEV (reference sequence). CDR3 length: 13 residues. The CDR3 is CASSFAGANVLTF. The CDR3, as DNA: TGTGCCAGCAGTTTCGCTGGGGCCAACGTCCTGACTTTC. Full variable domain (remainder filled in from reference TRBV27 and TRBJ2-6): EAQVTQNPRYLITVTGKKLTVTCSQNMNHEYMSWYRQDPGLGLRQIYYSMNVEVTDKGDVPEGYKVSRKEKRNFPLILESPSPNQTSLYFCASSFAGANVLTFGAGSRLTVL.

The V call is TRBV30, the J call TRBJ2-5; TRBD2 matches at 7 bases. This CDR3 has 13 residues. The germline V gene has CDR1 GTSNPN and CDR2 SVGIG (reference sequence). The V segment lost 1 base and the J segment 2 bases; nucleotides outside the gene matches: 1. CDR3: CAWSASGQETQYF. Written as DNA, the CDR3 is TGTGCCTGGAGTGCTAGCGGACAAGAGACCCAGTACTTC.

This CDR3 reads CAWSRGQRGTDTQYF. Here the CDR3 DNA reads TGTGCCTGGAGCCGGGGACAGCGCGGCACAGATACGCAGTATTTT. V usage is TRBV30 and J usage is TRBJ2-3; 7 nucleotides agree with TRBD1. The germline V gene has CDR1 GTSNPN and CDR2 SVGIG (reference sequence). Trimming took 3 bases from V and 1 from J; bases not matched to a gene: 7. The CDR3 contains 15 residues.

This clonotype was seen more than once but under ten times. The rearrangement uses TRBV7-2 and TRBJ2-7; no reliable D call. Trimming shortened V by 6 bases and J by 4 bases, and 7 bases separated the two germline ends. From germline, CDR1 is SGHTA and CDR2 FQGNSA. The CDR3 sequence is 11 residues long. CDR3 region: CASRESYEQYF. CDR3 in DNA: TGTGCCAGCAGGGAGAGTTACGAGCAGTACTTC.

The chain is built from TRBV20-1 and TRBJ1-6; D is unresolved. Trimming left V 2 bases short and J 7 bases short, with 6 bases between. CDR1 DFQATT and CDR2 SNEGSKA come from the germline V gene (reference sequence). This CDR3 has 12 amino acids. CDR3 protein: CSARSGNSPLHF. The CDR3, as DNA: TGCAGTGCTAGAAGCGGGAATTCACCCCTCCACTTT.

The genes are TRBV9 and TRBJ2-2, with TRBD1 identical over 7 bases. The CDR3 extends over 15 amino acids. Unmatched junction bases numbered 7, after V lost 3 bases and J lost 5 bases. Germline V gives CDR1 SGDLS, CDR2 YYNGEE. The CDR3 DNA follows: TGTGCCAGCAGCGCCTTGGACAGGCAGACCGGGGAGCTGTTTTTT. Residues: CASSALDRQTGELFF.

This chain uses TRBV3-1 with TRBJ2-3; D might be TRBD1 (6 bases). Trimming cost V 0 bases and J 0 bases, with 7 bases left between them. Germline assignment: CDR1 LGHDT and CDR2 YNNKEL (reference sequence). This CDR3 has 15 amino acids. The CDR3 here is CASSQDTGSTDTQYF. In DNA, the CDR3 is TGTGCCAGCAGCCAAGATACAGGGAGCACAGATACGCAGTATTTT.

The chain combines TRBV29-1 with TRBJ2-3, with 8 bases identical to TRBD2. This CDR3 is 13 amino acids long. Per germline, CDR1 SQVTM and CDR2 ANQGSEA. V shed 4 bases, J shed 4 bases, and the junction held 4 bases outside the gene matches. For the CDR3, the DNA is TGCAGCGTTGCAGCGGGGGTGGCAGATACGCAGTATTTT. This translates into CSVAAGVADTQYF.

The V gene is TRBV20-1, the J gene TRBJ1-1; tentative D call: TRBD1 (6 bases). The CDR3 loop spans 12 amino acids. CDR1 is DFQATT, CDR2 SNEGSKA, per germline (reference sequence). With 6 bases removed from V and 1 base from J, the gap between germline ends came to 9 bases. CDR3 region: CSALRGNTEAFF. The CDR3 DNA sequence: TGCAGTGCCCTCAGGGGGAACACTGAAGCTTTCTTT.

The rearrangement uses TRBV12-3 or TRBV12-4 and TRBJ2-7; D perhaps matches TRBD1 (6 bases). The CDR3 length is 12 residues. V lost 10 bases to trimming and J lost 8 bases, with 18 bases between them. CDR3 region: CANAQGSGKQYF. For the CDR3, the DNA is TGTGCCAACGCCCAGGGGAGTGGGAAGCAGTACTTC.

This chain uses TRBV4-3 with TRBJ2-3; unclear D gene. Germline lookup yields CDR1 LGHNA and CDR2 YSLEER. The germline V and J ends were trimmed by 8 bases and 1 base, with 10 bases remaining between them. The CDR3 sequence is 13 residues long. The CDR3 DNA reads TGCGCCAGCGCCACGCGCCGCACAGATACGCAGTATTTT. Protein product: CASATRRTDTQYF.

The chain links TRBV7-2 to TRBJ2-1; TRBD2 matches 10 bases. The germline V gene has CDR1 SGHTA and CDR2 FQGNSA. The CDR3 is 15 amino acids. Trimming removed 4 bases from V and 6 bases from J; junction bases left unmatched: 6. CDR3 loop: CASSSLAGVANEQFF. The CDR3 region has the DNA TGTGCCAGCAGCTCCCTAGCGGGGGTGGCCAATGAGCAGTTCTTC.